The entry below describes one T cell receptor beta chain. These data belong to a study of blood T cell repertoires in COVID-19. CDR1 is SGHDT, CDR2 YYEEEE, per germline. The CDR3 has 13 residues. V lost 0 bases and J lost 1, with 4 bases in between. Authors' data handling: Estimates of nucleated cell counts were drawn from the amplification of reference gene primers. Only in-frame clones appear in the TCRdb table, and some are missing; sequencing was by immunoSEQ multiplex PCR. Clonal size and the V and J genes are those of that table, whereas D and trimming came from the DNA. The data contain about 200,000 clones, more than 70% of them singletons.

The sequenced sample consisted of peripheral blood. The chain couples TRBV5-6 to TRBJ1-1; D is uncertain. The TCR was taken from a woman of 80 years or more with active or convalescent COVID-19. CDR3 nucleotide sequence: TGTGCCAGCAGCTTGGGAGGGAACACTGAAGCTTTCTTT. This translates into CASSLGGNTEAFF.